This record covers a single T cell receptor beta chain. Its antigen is not yet known. No clone much larger than this one lies a single base away; base qualities are absent. The data are from a study of naive and memory T cell subsets (dated by TCRdb to 2017 to 2019). About the full investigation: According to the figure summarizing the samples, there were some 10 blood donors, 7 tuberculin skin test biopsies and 3 saline control biopsies. PCR2 was typically run as a SYBR Green qPCR and stopped at a set threshold, although low-input samples could use end-point PCR of five to six cycles instead.

The study reported a robust and sensitive protocol to amplify, sequence and analyze TCRs, based on 3' ligation of a UMI-containing oligonucleotide to TCR cDNA. Whole blood analysis involved drawing more than 2 ml of peripheral blood from adult healthy volunteers into Tempus tubes and then extracting RNA following the manufacturer's instructions. Total RNA, without cell sorting, was DNase treated with RQ1 DNase before reverse transcription, targeting roughly 1 to 1,100 ng input. Libraries were prepared from skin biopsies and whole blood so that pipeline robustness could be tested in samples in which T cells form a minority population. The protocol used for the library was 5' RACE. The ligated cDNA was amplified by four rounds of PCR, in which nested alpha and beta constant region primers were used together with the SP2 primer. For the blood and skin samples, TCR RNA was reverse transcribed with SuperScript IV using primers for the alpha and beta constant regions. Using T4 RNA ligase 1, an oligonucleotide carrying both the Illumina SP2 primer and a UMI was ligated onto the 3' end of the cDNA. To prevent hairpin formation, the 12-nucleotide UMI was made up of two random hexamers with an eight-base spacer between them. TCR alpha and beta chain libraries were processed separately from the second PCR onward, with dual indexing for multiplexing. After pooling, the indexed libraries were analyzed by capillary electrophoresis and sequenced on either an Illumina MiSeq or NextSeq. Libraries were spiked with PhiX DNA at 5-7% so that base diversity was increased and cluster recognition was improved. Regarding the original processing steps: Demultiplexor took UMIs from read 2, joined the UMIs to the TCR sequence from read 1, and separated reads according to sample indices. Decombinator identified V and J genes and V-J junctions, assigning each TCR a five-part identifier including V and J deletions. Collapsinator used UMIs to correct sequencing errors and PCR amplification heterogeneity, producing a UMI-based abundance for each TCR. CDR3Translator converted identifiers to nucleotide sequence, translated to amino acids, and extracted CDR3 regions using terminal motifs. After normalization to the amount of input RNA, the error-corrected alpha and beta TCR counts from blood and from skin were compared. TCRdb trimmed the raw reads at Q25, called clones with MiXCR and kept productive beta chains. One record per CDR3 amino acid sequence lists the most common genes and DNA. The V and J calls shown here were made by TCRdb, not taken from the authors' results. This sample comprises tens of thousands of distinct CDR3 sequences, 7% to 8.5% of them detected only once. The ten largest make up 8% to 10% of the sample.

The CDR3 holds 15 amino acids from the cysteine to the phenylalanine. The sequence is cut down to CDR3 DNA, 45 bases in frame from base 1. The germline V gene gives CDR1 as SGHDN and CDR2 as FVKESK. Cut back by 4 bases and 0 bases, the V and J ends lie 11 bases apart. Overall study outcomes, separate from this receptor: The potential sensitivity of the RNA-based method to TCR transcript changes with T cell activation and differentiation was acknowledged.

The chain is encoded by TRBV14 joined to TRBJ2-3; TRBD2 is perhaps the D gene, given 6 matching bases. This clonotype was sampled from a male donor in good health. In nucleotide form, the sequence is TGTGCCAGCAGCCGGCGGGCGGGGAGCACAGATACGCAGTATTTT. This translates into CASSRRAGSTDTQYF.